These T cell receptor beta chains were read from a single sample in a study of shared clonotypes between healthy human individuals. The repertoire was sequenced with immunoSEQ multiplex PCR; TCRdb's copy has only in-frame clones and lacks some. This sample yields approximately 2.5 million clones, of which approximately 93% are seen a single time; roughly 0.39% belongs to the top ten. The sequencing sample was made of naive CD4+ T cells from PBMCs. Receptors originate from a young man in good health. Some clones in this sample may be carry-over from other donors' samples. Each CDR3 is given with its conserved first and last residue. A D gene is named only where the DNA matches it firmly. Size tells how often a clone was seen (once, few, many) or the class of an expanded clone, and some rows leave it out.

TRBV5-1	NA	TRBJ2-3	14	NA	CASSFGPSTDTQYF	TGCGCCAGCAGCTTTGGCCCGAGCACAGATACGCAGTATTTT
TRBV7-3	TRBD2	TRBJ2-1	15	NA	CASSVVGGRGDEQFF	TGTGCCAGCAGTGTGGTTGGCGGGAGGGGCGATGAGCAGTTCTTC
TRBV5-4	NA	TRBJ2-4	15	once	CASSSLRQTGNIQYF	TGTGCCAGCAGCTCCCTTCGACAGACCGGAAACATTCAGTACTTC
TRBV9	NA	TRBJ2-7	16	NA	CASSVAGSTAFYEQYF	TGTGCCAGCAGCGTAGCTGGAAGTACGGCGTTCTACGAGCAGTACTTC
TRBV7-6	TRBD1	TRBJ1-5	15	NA	CASSLAGGGNQPQHF	TGTGCCAGCAGCTTGGCAGGGGGGGGCAATCAGCCCCAGCATTTT
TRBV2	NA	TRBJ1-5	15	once	CASRLDGLASQPQHF	TGTGCCAGCAGGCTGGACGGATTAGCAAGCCAGCCCCAGCATTTT
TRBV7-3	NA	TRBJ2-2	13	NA	CASSQTDRGELFF	TGTGCCAGCAGCCAAACAGATCGCGGGGAGCTGTTTTTT
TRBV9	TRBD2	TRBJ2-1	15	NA	CASSDSSGGYNEQFF	TGTGCCAGCAGCGACTCTAGCGGAGGATACAATGAGCAGTTCTTC
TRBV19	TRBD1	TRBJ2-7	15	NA	CASSNGQGSSYEQYF	TGTGCCAGTAGTAACGGACAGGGCAGCTCCTACGAGCAGTACTTC
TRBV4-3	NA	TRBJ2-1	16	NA	CASSRKQGLNYNEQFF	TGCGCCAGCAGCCGGAAGCAGGGTCTCAACTACAATGAGCAGTTCTTC
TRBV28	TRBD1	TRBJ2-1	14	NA	CASSSGQSYNEQFF	TGTGCCAGCAGTTCGGGACAGTCCTACAATGAGCAGTTCTTC
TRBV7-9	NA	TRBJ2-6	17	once	CASSFGSGASGANVLTF	TGTGCCAGCAGCTTCGGTTCAGGGGCGTCTGGGGCCAACGTCCTGACTTTC
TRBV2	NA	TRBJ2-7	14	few	CASSEQGRAYEQYF	TGTGCCAGCAGTGAGCAGGGCCGAGCCTACGAGCAGTACTTC
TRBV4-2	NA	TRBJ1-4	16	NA	CASSQEWGGHNEKLFF	TGTGCCAGCAGCCAAGAATGGGGCGGACATAATGAAAAACTGTTTTTT
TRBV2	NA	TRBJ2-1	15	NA	CASSGQAATRVEQFF	TGTGCCAGCAGTGGTCAAGCGGCAACCCGGGTTGAGCAGTTCTTC
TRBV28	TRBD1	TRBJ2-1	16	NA	CASSILPGQAYNEQFF	TGTGCCAGCAGTATATTACCGGGACAGGCTTACAATGAGCAGTTCTTC
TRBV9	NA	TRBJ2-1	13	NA	CASSFTRSDEQFF	TGTGCCAGCAGCTTTACTAGATCAGATGAGCAGTTCTTC
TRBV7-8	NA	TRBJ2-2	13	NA	CASSGGGAGELFF	TGTGCCAGCAGCGGAGGGGGTGCCGGGGAGCTGTTTTTT
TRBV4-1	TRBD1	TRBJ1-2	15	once	CASTHLGTGTYGYTF	TGCGCCAGCACCCACTTAGGGACAGGGACCTATGGCTACACCTTC
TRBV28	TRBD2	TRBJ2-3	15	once	CASRVGGTSTDTQYF	TGTGCCAGCAGGGTGGGGGGGACTAGCACAGATACGCAGTATTTT
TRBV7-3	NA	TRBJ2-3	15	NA	CASSLVLGSTDTQYF	TGTGCCAGCAGCTTAGTCCTGGGTAGCACAGATACGCAGTATTTT
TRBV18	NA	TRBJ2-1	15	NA	CASSPPGREYNEQFF	TGTGCCAGCTCACCACCGGGACGGGAATACAATGAGCAGTTCTTC
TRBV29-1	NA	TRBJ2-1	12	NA	CSVVGEMNEQFF	TGCAGCGTTGTGGGGGAGATGAATGAGCAGTTCTTC
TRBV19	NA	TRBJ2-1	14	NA	CASSTGDFYNEQFF	TGTGCCAGTAGTACCGGGGACTTTTACAATGAGCAGTTCTTC
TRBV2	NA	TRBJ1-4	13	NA	CASSNDREEKLFF	TGTGCCAGCAGTAACGACAGAGAAGAAAAACTGTTTTTT
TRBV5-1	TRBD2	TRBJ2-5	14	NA	CASSSGLLQETQYF	TGCGCCAGCAGTTCGGGACTACTCCAAGAGACCCAGTACTTC
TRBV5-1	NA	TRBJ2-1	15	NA	CASSSASDSYNEQFF	TGCGCCAGCAGCTCCGCATCAGACAGCTACAATGAGCAGTTCTTC
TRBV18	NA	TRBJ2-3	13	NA	CASSLPSTDTQYF	TGTGCCAGCTCACTCCCTTCCACAGATACGCAGTATTTT
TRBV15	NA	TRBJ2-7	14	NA	CATSGGGTGSEQYF	TGTGCCACCAGCGGGGGGGGCACTGGTTCGGAGCAGTACTTC
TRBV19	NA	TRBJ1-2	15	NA	CASSPTGTAIYGYTF	TGTGCCAGTAGTCCTACGGGGACCGCGATCTATGGCTACACCTTC
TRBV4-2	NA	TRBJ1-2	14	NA	CASSREGSGDGYTF	TGTGCCAGCAGCCGTGAAGGGTCAGGGGACGGCTACACCTTC
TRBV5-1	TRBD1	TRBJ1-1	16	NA	CASSLAGTGMNTEAFF	TGCGCCAGCAGCTTGGCCGGGACAGGCATGAACACTGAAGCTTTCTTT
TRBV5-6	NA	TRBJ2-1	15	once	CASSLVLRGSNEQFF	TGTGCCAGCAGCTTGGTCCTCCGGGGTTCGAATGAGCAGTTCTTC
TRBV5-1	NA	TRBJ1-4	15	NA	CASSLMWGREEKLFF	TGCGCCAGCAGCTTGATGTGGGGGCGCGAGGAAAAACTGTTTTTT
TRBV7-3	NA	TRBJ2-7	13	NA	CASSLDWGYEQYF	TGTGCCAGCAGCTTAGATTGGGGCTACGAGCAGTACTTC
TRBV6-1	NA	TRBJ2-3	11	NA	CASKAPLARYF	TGTGCCAGCAAGGCCCCCTTGGCTCGGTATTTT
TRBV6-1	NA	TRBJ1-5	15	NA	CASLGAAYSNQPQHF	TGTGCCAGCTTAGGGGCAGCTTATAGCAATCAGCCCCAGCATTTT
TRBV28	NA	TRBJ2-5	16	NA	CASSPPRGRGRETQYF	TGTGCCAGCAGCCCACCTCGGGGGAGAGGTAGGGAGACCCAGTACTTC
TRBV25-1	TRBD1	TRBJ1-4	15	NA	CASSPEGTGYEKLFF	TGTGCCAGCAGTCCTGAGGGGACAGGGTATGAAAAACTGTTTTTT
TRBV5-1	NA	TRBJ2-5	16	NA	CASSLGPGPGRETQYF	TGCGCCAGCAGCTTGGGGCCGGGACCCGGGCGAGAGACCCAGTACTTC
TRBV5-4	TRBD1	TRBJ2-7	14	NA	CASSNRDRVHEQYF	TGTGCCAGCAGCAACCGGGACAGGGTCCACGAGCAGTACTTC
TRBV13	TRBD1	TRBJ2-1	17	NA	CASSFTGGASSYNEQFF	TGTGCCAGCAGCTTCACAGGGGGCGCGAGCTCCTACAATGAGCAGTTCTTC
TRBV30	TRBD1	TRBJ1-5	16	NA	CAFQTGAGNSNQPQHF	TGTGCCTTCCAGACAGGGGCTGGAAATAGCAATCAGCCCCAGCATTTT
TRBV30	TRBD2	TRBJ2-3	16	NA	CAWSESGAGWAGTQYF	TGTGCCTGGAGTGAATCGGGAGCGGGGTGGGCTGGTACGCAGTATTTT
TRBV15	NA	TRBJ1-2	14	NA	CATSRDTETTGYTF	TGTGCCACCAGCAGAGATACGGAAACGACAGGCTACACCTTC
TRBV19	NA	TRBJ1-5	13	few	CASSIRANQPQHF	TGTGCCAGTAGTATACGGGCCAATCAGCCCCAGCATTTT
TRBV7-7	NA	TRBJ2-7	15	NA	CASSPGVGRSYEQYF	TGTGCCAGCAGCCCCGGAGTGGGGAGATCCTACGAGCAGTACTTC
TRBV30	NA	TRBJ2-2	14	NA	CAWTSGGSTGELFF	TGTGCCTGGACCTCAGGAGGCTCCACCGGGGAGCTGTTTTTT
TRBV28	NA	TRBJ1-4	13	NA	CASSLWPILRLFF	TGTGCCAGCAGTTTGTGGCCCATCCTAAGGCTCTTTTTT
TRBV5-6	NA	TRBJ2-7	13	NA	CASSFGSIYEQYF	TGTGCCAGCAGCTTTGGGTCCATCTACGAGCAGTACTTC
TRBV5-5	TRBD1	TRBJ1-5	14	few	CASGKDRWNQPQHF	TGTGCCAGCGGGAAGGACAGGTGGAATCAGCCCCAGCATTTT
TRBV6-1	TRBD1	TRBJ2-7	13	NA	CASSARQGYEQYF	TGTGCCAGCAGTGCCAGACAGGGCTACGAGCAGTACTTC
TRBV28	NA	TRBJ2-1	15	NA	CASSLLGPNYNEQFF	TGTGCCAGCAGTTTGTTGGGACCAAACTACAATGAGCAGTTCTTC